This T cell receptor (beta chain) was documented in a study of OX40 agonist ivuxolimab in advanced cancers. General notes on the study: The costimulatory receptor OX40 (CD134) was targeted by ivuxolimab, a fully human IgG2 agonistic monoclonal antibody. Intravenous ivuxolimab was administered to patients every 2 weeks at six dose levels: 0.01, 0.1, 0.3, 1.5, 3 and 10 mg/kg. Of the roughly 54 patients in dose escalation, about 20 had hepatocellular carcinoma, roughly 15 had melanoma, 9 had renal cell carcinoma and 9 had head and neck cancer. In the dose-escalation cohort, around 80% of patients were male, and the mean age was around 60 years with a range of roughly 23 to 79. Patients were allowed to have had prior anti-PD-1, anti-PD-L1 or anti-CTLA-4 therapy, and around 40% of the dose-escalation patients had previously received checkpoint inhibitors. Partial responses occurred in three dose-escalation patients: two with cutaneous melanoma and one with hepatocellular carcinoma. Peripheral TCRbeta sequencing aimed to test whether ivuxolimab altered TCR sequence diversity and caused clonal T-cell expansion. The paper reports the monotherapy dose-escalation portion (N of about 54 patients) of the phase I ivuxolimab trial. On the study overall, not on this receptor specifically: On average, CD8+ T cells showed more expanded clones than CD4+ T cells after ivuxolimab. Partial responders in the 0.1-3.0 mg/kg groups had among the lowest normalized peripheral clonal expansion, especially among CD8+ T cells. Low levels of normalized T-cell clonal expansion were also seen in some patients who did not respond. At doses of 0.1 to 3.0 mg/kg, clonal expansion of both CD4+ and CD8+ blood T cells was observed from baseline to week 6. The antigen specificity of the peripheral T cells that underwent clonal expansion was not determined.

The trial excluded patients who had a history of autoimmune disease or who were on systemic immunosuppression. Peripheral blood for TCR sequencing was collected from all dose cohorts at baseline, on cycle 4 day 1, and on cycle 7 day 1. The samples were taken from a phase I, first-in-human, multicenter, open-label dose-escalation trial of ivuxolimab. Adults with locally advanced or metastatic melanoma, renal cell carcinoma, hepatocellular carcinoma or head and neck squamous cell carcinoma were enrolled in the trial. Before TCR sequencing, CD4+ T cells and CD8+ T cells from peripheral blood were sorted into separate populations. Genomic DNA was isolated from the sorted cells so that the TCRbeta CDR3 region could be sequenced. The immunoSEQ Assay was used to sequence the TCRbeta CDR3 regions. Held by TCRdb, this immuneACCESS table contains in-frame sequences only and omits some clones. Under half of the omission traces to an unresolved V gene where checked; the cause of the rest is unknown. The sample table records approximately 92,000 clones; about 80% of these occur just once. The ten largest clones represent 4.5% to 5.5% of the sample.

As for this clone: Which antigen it targets is not known. Nothing much larger sits one base from this clone, and base qualities are not available.

Counted from cysteine to phenylalanine, this CDR3 has 15 amino acids. Only CDR3 DNA remains: 45 bases, in frame from the first base. The germline V gene encodes CDR1 SGHAT and CDR2 FQNNGV. At the junction V is shortened by 1 base and J by 1 base, with 10 bases in between. This TCR came from an adult with an advanced solid tumor such as melanoma, head and neck, liver or kidney cancer. Here the chain combines TRBV11-2 and TRBJ1-1; the D gene remains uncertain. The specimen was CD4+ or CD8+ T cells sorted from blood, collected in a trial of the OX40 agonist ivuxolimab. The nucleotides read TGTGCCAGCAGCTTAGGTGCGGGCGGGAACACTGAAGCTTTCTTT. Its product reads: CASSLGAGGNTEAFF.